One and the same sample provided the 5 T cell receptor beta chains below, sequenced in a study of blood T cell repertoires in COVID-19. The method was immunoSEQ multiplex PCR; TCRdb's version includes in-frame clones alone and lacks a portion of them. The table lists over 150,000 clones, roughly 88% of them singletons. Material: peripheral blood. The receptors come from a woman of 80 years or more with active or convalescent COVID-19.

This clone was found a few times. V is TRBV10-1 and J is TRBJ1-1, with D hard to call. Germline CDR1 and CDR2: WNHNN and SYGVQD (reference sequence). The CDR3 is made up of 13 amino acids. Trimming took off 4 bases at V and 0 bases at J, with 6 bases between the two ends. The CDR3 DNA reads TGCGCCAGCAGTGTTCTTATGAACACTGAAGCTTTCTTT. Translated, it gives CASSVLMNTEAFF.

A single count supports this clone. This chain links TRBV19 with TRBJ1-1, with D tentatively TRBD1 (5 bases). Germline V lookup: CDR1 LNHDA, CDR2 SQIVND (reference sequence). The CDR3 sequence is 16 residues long. Trimming removed 3 bases from V and 6 bases from J, with 20 bases in between. CDR3 coding DNA: TGTGCCAGTAGTATGGGGCAGGGTAGGTTTTACGCTGAAGCTTTCTTT. Its translation: CASSMGQGRFYAEAFF.

This clone was observed once. The chain employs TRBV7-9 and TRBJ1-1; the match to TRBD1 covers 7 bases. The ends lost 5 bases at V and 0 bases at J; junction bases unmatched: 6. The CDR3 contains 15 residues. The germline CDR1 and CDR2 sequences are SEHNR and FQNEAQ (reference sequence). The CDR3 region is CASSLRQGMNTEAFF. The CDR3 nucleotides read TGTGCCAGCAGCCTCCGACAGGGCATGAACACTGAAGCTTTCTTT.

This rearrangement joins TRBV11-2 to TRBJ1-5; D possibly corresponds to TRBD1 (5 bases). The CDR3 loop spans 15 amino acids. Looked up from germline, CDR1 is SGHAT and CDR2 is FQNNGV. Trimming shortened V by 0 bases and J by 7 bases, and 13 bases separated the two germline ends. The DNA of the CDR3 is TGTGCCAGCAGCTTAGAGCCAGGGTCGCGACAGCCCCAGCATTTT. Translating gives CASSLEPGSRQPQHF.

This clone is a singleton in its sample. The CDR3 DNA is TGTGCCAGCAGTGAATGGGGGGACTTTAGCAATCAGCCCCAGCATTTT. Amino acids: CASSEWGDFSNQPQHF. The chain employs TRBV2 and TRBJ1-5; possible D gene TRBD1, 5 bases. Germline V CDR1 and CDR2: SNHLY, FYNNEI. The CDR3 totals 16 residues. With 2 bases removed from V and 0 bases from J, the gap between germline ends came to 11 bases.